This T cell receptor beta chain derives from a study of T cells after posttransplantation cyclophosphamide. Overall study results and limits: Blood and skin or GI T cell repertoires showed limited TRB overlap. TRB clonality was highly associated with recipient CMV seropositivity and reactivation.

Here immunoSEQ multiplex PCR was the method, and the copy in TCRdb shows in-frame clones only, minus some. Among 12,000 or so clones, 75% to 95% were seen once, and the ten largest hold roughly 3.5%. Cyclophosphamide on days +3 and +4 followed busulfan-fludarabine conditioning and a marrow graft. With respect to this clone: Its specificity is unknown.

The V gene's germline CDR1 is PRHDT and CDR2 FYEKMQ (reference sequence). This CDR3 contains 18 residues. After removal of 0 bases from V and 2 bases from J, the junction contained 9 bases not matched to a gene. The V call is TRBV13, the J call TRBJ2-7; TRBD2 matches 11 bases. This receptor was taken from a female patient aged 25-39 years who received an allogeneic stem cell transplant from an unrelated donor, was CMV-positive, and had no GVHD. Some T cells could come from the graft donor. The sample in question was PBMCs, obtained after allogeneic stem cell transplant with posttransplant cyclophosphamide. For the CDR3, the DNA is TGTGCCAGCAGCTTAGGTCCCGGGATTAGCGGGAGGGCCTACGAGCAGTACTTC. This codes for CASSLGPGISGRAYEQYF.